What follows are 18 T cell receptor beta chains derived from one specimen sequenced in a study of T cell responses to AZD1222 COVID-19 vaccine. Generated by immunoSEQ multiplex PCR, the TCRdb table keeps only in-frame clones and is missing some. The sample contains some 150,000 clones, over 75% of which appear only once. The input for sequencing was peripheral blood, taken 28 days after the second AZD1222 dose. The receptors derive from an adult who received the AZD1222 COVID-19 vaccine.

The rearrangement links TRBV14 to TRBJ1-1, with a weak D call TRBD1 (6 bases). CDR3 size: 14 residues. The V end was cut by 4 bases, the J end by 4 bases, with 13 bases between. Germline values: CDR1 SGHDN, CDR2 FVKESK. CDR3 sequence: CASSPGAQPTEAFF. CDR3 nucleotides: TGTGCCAGCAGCCCAGGGGCACAGCCCACTGAAGCTTTCTTT.

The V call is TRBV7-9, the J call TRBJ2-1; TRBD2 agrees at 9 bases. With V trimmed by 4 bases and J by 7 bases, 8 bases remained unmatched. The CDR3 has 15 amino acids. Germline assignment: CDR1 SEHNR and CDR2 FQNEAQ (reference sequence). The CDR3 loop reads CASSSYGTSHNEQFF. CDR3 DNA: TGTGCCAGCAGCTCCTACGGGACTAGCCATAATGAGCAGTTCTTC.

The DNA of the CDR3 is TGTGCCAGCAGCCAGAACTGGGCCGCTGATACGCAGTATTTT. Amino acids: CASSQNWAADTQYF. The chain has TRBV14 and TRBJ2-3; no clear D gene. Trimming took off 3 bases at V and 6 bases at J, with 13 bases between the two ends. The V gene's germline CDR1 is SGHDN and CDR2 FVKESK. The CDR3 extends over 14 amino acids.

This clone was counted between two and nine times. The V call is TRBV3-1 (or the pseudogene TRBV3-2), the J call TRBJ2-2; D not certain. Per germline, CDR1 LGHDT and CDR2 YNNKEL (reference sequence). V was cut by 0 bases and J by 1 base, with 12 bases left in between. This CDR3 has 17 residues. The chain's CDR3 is CASSQDAPVGNTGELFF. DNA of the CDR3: TGTGCCAGCAGCCAAGATGCCCCGGTGGGGAACACCGGGGAGCTGTTTTTT.

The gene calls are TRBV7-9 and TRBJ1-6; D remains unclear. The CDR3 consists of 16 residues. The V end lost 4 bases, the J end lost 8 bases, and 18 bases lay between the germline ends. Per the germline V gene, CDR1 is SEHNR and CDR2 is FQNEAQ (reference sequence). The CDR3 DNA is TGTGCCAGCAGCTCGTCCCCCACCCGTTGGGATTCACCCCTCCACTTT. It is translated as CASSSSPTRWDSPLHF. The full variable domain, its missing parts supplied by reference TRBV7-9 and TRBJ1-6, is DTGVSQNPRHKITKRGQNVTFRCDPISEHNRLYWYRQTLGQGPEFLTYFQNEAQLEKSRLLSDRFSAERPKGSFSTLEIQRTEQGDSAMYLCASSSSPTRWDSPLHFGNGTRLTVT.

The DNA for the CDR3 is TGTGCCTGGAGTTACGGGTGGACGGCGGACGACTATGGCTACACCTTC. This translates into CAWSYGWTADDYGYTF. V is TRBV30 and J is TRBJ1-2; D ambiguous. This CDR3 region has 16 residues. Trimming took off 2 bases at V and 3 bases at J, with 19 bases between the two ends. The germline V gene has CDR1 GTSNPN and CDR2 SVGIG (reference sequence). Complete variable domain (other parts from reference TRBV30 and TRBJ1-2): SQTIHQWPATLVQPVGSPLSLECTVEGTSNPNLYWYRQAAGRGLQLLFYSVGIGQISSEVPQNLSASRPQDRQFILSSKKLLLSDSGFYLCAWSYGWTADDYGYTFGSGTRLTVV.

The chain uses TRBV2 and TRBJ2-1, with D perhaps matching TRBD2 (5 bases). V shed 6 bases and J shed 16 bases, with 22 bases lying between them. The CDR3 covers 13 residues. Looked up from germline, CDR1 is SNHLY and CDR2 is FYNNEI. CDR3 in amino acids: CASRKSEGDPKFF. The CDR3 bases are TGTGCCAGCAGGAAATCAGAGGGAGACCCTAAATTCTTC. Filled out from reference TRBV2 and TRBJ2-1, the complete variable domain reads EPEVTQTPSHQVTQMGQEVILRCVPISNHLYFYWYRQILGQKVEFLVSFYNNEISEKSEIFDDQFSVERPDGSNFTLKIRSTKLEDSAMYFCASRKSEGDPKFFGPGTRLTVL.

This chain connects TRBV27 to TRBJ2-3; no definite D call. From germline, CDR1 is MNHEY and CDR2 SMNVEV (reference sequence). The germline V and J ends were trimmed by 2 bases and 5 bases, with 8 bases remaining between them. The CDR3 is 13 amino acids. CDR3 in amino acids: CASSLRARDTQYF. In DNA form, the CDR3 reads TGTGCCAGCAGTTTAAGAGCGCGAGATACGCAGTATTTT.

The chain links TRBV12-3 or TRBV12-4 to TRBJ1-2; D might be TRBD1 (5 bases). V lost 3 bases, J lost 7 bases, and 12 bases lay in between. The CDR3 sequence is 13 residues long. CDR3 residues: CASSLRGLGGYTF. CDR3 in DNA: TGTGCCAGCAGTTTGAGGGGCCTCGGTGGCTACACCTTC.

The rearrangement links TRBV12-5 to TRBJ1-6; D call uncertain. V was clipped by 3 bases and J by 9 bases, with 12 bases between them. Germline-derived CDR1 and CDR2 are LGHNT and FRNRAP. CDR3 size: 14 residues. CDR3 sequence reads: CASGLGFEFSPLHF. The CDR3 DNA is TGTGCTAGTGGTTTAGGGTTCGAATTTTCACCCCTCCACTTT.

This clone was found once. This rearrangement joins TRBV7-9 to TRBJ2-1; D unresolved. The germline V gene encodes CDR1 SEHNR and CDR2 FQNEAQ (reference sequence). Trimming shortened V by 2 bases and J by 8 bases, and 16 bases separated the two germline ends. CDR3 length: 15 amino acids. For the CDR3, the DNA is TGTGCCAGCAGCTTACAGCTAACCGATTGGGATGAGCAGTTCTTC. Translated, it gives CASSLQLTDWDEQFF.

The DNA of the CDR3 is TGCGCCAGCAGCTCGGGGGAAGGCCCCGGGCAGCCCCAGCATTTT. As protein: CASSSGEGPGQPQHF. The rearrangement uses TRBV5-1 and TRBJ1-5; TRBD1 might be the D (5 bases). The CDR3 totals 15 residues. V gave up 3 bases and J gave up 7 bases, with 17 bases separating them. Germline CDR1 SGHRS, CDR2 YFSETQ.

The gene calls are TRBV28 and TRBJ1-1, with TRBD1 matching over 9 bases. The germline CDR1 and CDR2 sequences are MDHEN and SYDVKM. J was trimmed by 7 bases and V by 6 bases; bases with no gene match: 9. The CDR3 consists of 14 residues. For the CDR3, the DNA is TGTGCCAGCAGCCCCCCGGGACAGGGACTTGAAGCTTTCTTT. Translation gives CASSPPGQGLEAFF.

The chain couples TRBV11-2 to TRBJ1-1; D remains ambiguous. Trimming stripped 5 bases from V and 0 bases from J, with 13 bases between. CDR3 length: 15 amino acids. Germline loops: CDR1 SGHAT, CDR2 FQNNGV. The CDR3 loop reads CASSPYSDMNTEAFF. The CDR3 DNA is TGTGCCAGCAGCCCATACAGTGATATGAACACTGAAGCTTTCTTT.

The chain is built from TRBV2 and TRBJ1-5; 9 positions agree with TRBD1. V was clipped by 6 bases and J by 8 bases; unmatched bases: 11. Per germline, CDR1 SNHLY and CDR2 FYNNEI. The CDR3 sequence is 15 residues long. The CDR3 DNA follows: TGTGCCAGCAGCGCGGGACAGGGATTTGTAAAGCCCCAGCATTTT. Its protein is CASSAGQGFVKPQHF.

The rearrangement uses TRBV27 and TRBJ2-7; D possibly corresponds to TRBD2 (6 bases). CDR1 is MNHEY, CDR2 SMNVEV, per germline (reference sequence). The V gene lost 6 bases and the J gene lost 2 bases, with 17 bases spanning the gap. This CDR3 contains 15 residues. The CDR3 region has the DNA TGTGCCAGCAGCCGGCGGGGTGGCGGGACCTACGAGCAGTACTTC. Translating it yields CASSRRGGGTYEQYF.

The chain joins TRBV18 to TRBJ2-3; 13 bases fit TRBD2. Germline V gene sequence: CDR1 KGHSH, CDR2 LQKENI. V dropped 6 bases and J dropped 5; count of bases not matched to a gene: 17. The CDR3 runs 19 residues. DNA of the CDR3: TGTGCCAGCTCCCCTCGAGGACTAGCGGGAGTAAGTATACAAGATACGCAGTATTTT. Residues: CASSPRGLAGVSIQDTQYF.

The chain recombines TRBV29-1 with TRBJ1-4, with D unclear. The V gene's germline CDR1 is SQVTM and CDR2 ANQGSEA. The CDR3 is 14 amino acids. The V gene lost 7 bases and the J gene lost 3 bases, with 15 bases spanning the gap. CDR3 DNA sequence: TGCAGCGCTTCGGACGGTTCCTCTAATGAAAAACTGTTTTTT. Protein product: CSASDGSSNEKLFF.